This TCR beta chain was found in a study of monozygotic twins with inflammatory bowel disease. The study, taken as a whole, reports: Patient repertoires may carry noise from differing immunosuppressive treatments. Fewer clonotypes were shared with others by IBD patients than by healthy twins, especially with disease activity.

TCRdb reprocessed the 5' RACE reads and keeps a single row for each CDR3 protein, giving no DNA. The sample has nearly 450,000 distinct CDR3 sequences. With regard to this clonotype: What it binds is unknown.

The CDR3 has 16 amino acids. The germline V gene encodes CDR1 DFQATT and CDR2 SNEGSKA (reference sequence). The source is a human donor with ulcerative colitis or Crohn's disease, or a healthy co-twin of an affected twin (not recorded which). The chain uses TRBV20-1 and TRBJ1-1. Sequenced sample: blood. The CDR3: CSARDTSGFMNTEAFF.